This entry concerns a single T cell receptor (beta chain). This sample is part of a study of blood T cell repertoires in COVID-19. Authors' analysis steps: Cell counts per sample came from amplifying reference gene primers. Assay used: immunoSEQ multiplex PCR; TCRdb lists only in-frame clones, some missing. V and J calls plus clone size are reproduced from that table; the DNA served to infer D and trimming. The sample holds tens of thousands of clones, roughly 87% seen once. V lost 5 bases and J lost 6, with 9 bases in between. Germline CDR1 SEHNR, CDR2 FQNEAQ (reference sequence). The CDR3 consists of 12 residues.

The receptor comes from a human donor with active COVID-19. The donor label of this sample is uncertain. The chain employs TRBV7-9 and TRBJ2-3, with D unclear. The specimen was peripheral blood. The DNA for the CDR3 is TGTGCCAGCAGCCACCAACGGGATACGCAGTATTTT. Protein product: CASSHQRDTQYF.